Below, one TCR beta chain is given with its context. Its target is unknown. The length of the CDR3 is 14 residues. The germline V and J ends were trimmed by 0 bases and 0 bases, with 6 bases remaining between them. From germline, CDR1 is LGHDT and CDR2 YNNKEL (reference sequence). The data originate from a study of T cells in Graves' hyperthyroidism and ophthalmopathy. Diagnoses used clinical symptoms, serum thyroxine and TRAb, thyroid ultrasound and orbital computed tomography. Study-level points and caveats: Within blood appeared most thyroid clonotypes that had expanded above 0.001. Classification by a 13 V-J model distinguished ophthalmopathy from stable hyperthyroidism.

TCR beta CDR3 regions were amplified from RNA transcripts. TCR CDR3 regions were first amplified by RT-PCR with HTBI primers. TCRdb processed the multiplex PCR reads anew with MiXCR; each CDR3 protein has one entry. The repertoire consists of about 600,000 distinct CDR3 sequences, with more than 15% occurring once and the leading ten covering less than 3.5%. Sequenced material: blood. The sequence came from a woman in her forties with Graves' ophthalmopathy. The chain uses TRBV3-1 and TRBJ2-7; D unclear. The CDR3 DNA sequence: TGTGCCAGCAGCCAAGAGGGCTACTCCTACGAGCAGTACTTC. This gives the protein CASSQEGYSYEQYF.